A single sample gave rise to the 23 T cell receptor beta chains below, sequenced in a study of blood T cells in healthy people across ages. A J-beta primer mix and a sample-barcoded 5' primer were used in a second PCR of about 7 to 11 cycles. MiXCR, run by TCRdb on the 5' RACE reads, gives a single entry per CDR3 protein. This sample has about 680,000 distinct CDR3 sequences, with approximately 49% found just once. Specimen: blood. All receptors come from a woman aged 55-69 years in good health.

The rearrangement joins TRBV5-1 to TRBJ2-1; D ambiguous. V was pared by 4 bases and J by 6 bases, with 17 bases between. Germline V gene data show CDR1 as SGHRS and CDR2 as YFSETQ. This CDR3 region has 15 residues. For the CDR3, the DNA is TGCGCCAGCAGCGCCGGAGACAAGAACCCCAATGAGCAGTTCTTC. Its translation: CASSAGDKNPNEQFF. Full variable domain (missing parts from reference TRBV5-1 and TRBJ2-1): KAGVTQTPRYLIKTRGQQVTLSCSPISGHRSVSWYQQTPGQGLQFLFEYFSETQRNKGNFPGRFSGRQFSNSRSEMNVSTLELGDSALYLCASSAGDKNPNEQFFGPGTRLTVL.

The rearrangement joins TRBV5-1 to TRBJ2-5; TRBD1 matches 8 bases. The trim removed 1 base at V and 11 bases at J, leaving 13 bases unmatched. The V gene's germline CDR1 is SGHRS and CDR2 YFSETQ. The CDR3 totals 15 residues. The CDR3 DNA reads TGCGCCAGCAGCTTGTTGGGGACAGGAGGTTTGATGCAGTACTTC. It translates to CASSLLGTGGLMQYF.

This clonotype was seen repeatedly, ten times or more. V is TRBV29-1 and J is TRBJ2-1; tentatively, D is TRBD1 (6 bases). The CDR3 is 12 amino acids. Germline CDR1 SQVTM, CDR2 ANQGSEA. V lost 4 bases and J lost 6, with 10 bases in between. Here the CDR3 reads CSVGGPGNEQFF. CDR3 nucleotides: TGCAGCGTTGGGGGGCCAGGCAATGAGCAGTTCTTC.

This clonotype turned up a few times. The gene calls are TRBV29-1 and TRBJ1-1; D is ambiguous. Trimming took off 2 bases at V and 1 base at J, with 5 bases between the two ends. The germline gives CDR1 SQVTM, CDR2 ANQGSEA. The CDR3 sequence is 12 residues long. The CDR3 loop reads CSVERPNTEAFF. DNA for the CDR3: TGCAGCGTTGAACGGCCGAACACTGAAGCTTTCTTT.

The chain recombines TRBV29-1 with TRBJ2-3; D is tentatively TRBD1 or TRBD2 (5 bases each). Germline assignment: CDR1 SQVTM and CDR2 ANQGSEA. V lost 5 bases and J 1 base, leaving 13 bases between the germline ends. This CDR3 spans 14 amino acids. The CDR3 here is CSVMRGVGTDTQYF. The CDR3 coding sequence is TGCAGCGTTATGAGGGGAGTGGGCACAGATACGCAGTATTTT.

This clonotype was seen only a few times. The chain carries TRBV7-2 and TRBJ2-3, with 8 bases that match TRBD2. The CDR3 is 15 amino acids. Germline V gene data show CDR1 as SGHTA and CDR2 as FQGNSA. Trimming cost V 5 bases and J 4 bases; bases outside gene matches: 8. CDR3 coding DNA: TGTGCCAGCAGCGAAGTAGCGGGACTTGCAGATACGCAGTATTTT. Its protein product is CASSEVAGLADTQYF.

This clonotype was counted between two and nine times. J is TRBJ2-3 and V is TRBV20-1, with D possibly being TRBD2 (5 bases). With 0 bases removed from V and 6 bases from J, the gap between germline ends came to 16 bases. The CDR3 has 15 residues. Germline assignment: CDR1 DFQATT and CDR2 SNEGSKA (reference sequence). CDR3 region: CSARDLRENRDTQYF. The CDR3 DNA reads TGCAGTGCTAGAGATTTGAGGGAGAATAGGGATACGCAGTATTTT.

About this clonotype: A read error is possible here, since a much larger clone lies one base away. This rearrangement joins TRBV7-3 to TRBJ2-1, with no clear D. Germline loops: CDR1 SGHTA, CDR2 FQGTGA. Trimming shortened V by 8 bases and J by 5 bases, and 13 bases separated the two germline ends. The length of the CDR3 is 13 residues. The CDR3 is CASSPRRNNEQFF. The CDR3 bases are TGTGCCAGCTCCCCGAGGCGGAACAATGAGCAGTTCTTC.

The chain's CDR3 is CSATVSRSGKLGVQYF. CDR3 nucleotides: TGCAGTGCTACGGTGAGCCGGTCCGGGAAATTAGGCGTGCAGTACTTC. The rearrangement joins TRBV20-1 to TRBJ2-5; tentatively, D is TRBD2 (5 bases). The CDR3 is 16 residues long. The V gene's germline CDR1 is DFQATT and CDR2 SNEGSKA (reference sequence). The V end lost 4 bases, the J end lost 11 bases, and 29 bases lay between the germline ends.

The chain recombines TRBV15 with TRBJ2-7; D unclear. Germline loops: CDR1 LNHNV, CDR2 YYDKDF (reference sequence). This CDR3 comprises 15 residues. V lost 4 bases and J lost 2, with 15 bases in between. The CDR3 DNA is TGTGCCACCAGCATAACGACATCTGATCCCTACGAGCAGTACTTC. This sequence encodes CATSITTSDPYEQYF.

The V gene is TRBV9, the J gene TRBJ2-5, with 8 positions matching TRBD2. The V gene's germline CDR1 is SGDLS and CDR2 YYNGEE. The CDR3 totals 15 residues. The trim removed 7 bases at V and 5 bases at J, leaving 13 bases unmatched. In DNA, the CDR3 is TGTGCCAGCTCGGTCAGCGGGAGTACGACGGAGACCCAGTACTTC. Its translation is CASSVSGSTTETQYF.

This clonotype was seen a few times. V usage is TRBV6-5 and J usage is TRBJ2-1; 8 nucleotides align to TRBD2. This CDR3 is 14 amino acids long. V shed 8 bases and J 4 bases; nucleotides not matched to a gene: 7. Germline values: CDR1 MNHEY, CDR2 SVGAGI. CDR3 sequence (DNA): TGTGCCAGCCATCCGGGACTAGGATACAATGAGCAGTTCTTC. Amino acid sequence: CASHPGLGYNEQFF.

This clonotype came up a few times. The gene calls are TRBV7-2 and TRBJ2-7; D uncertain. The germline V gene encodes CDR1 SGHTA and CDR2 FQGNSA. The V end lost 5 bases, the J end lost 9 bases, and 14 bases lay between the germline ends. There are 12 residues in the CDR3. CDR3 protein: CASSLGSTGQYF. The CDR3, as DNA: TGTGCCAGCAGCCTCGGATCTACGGGGCAGTACTTC.

This chain uses TRBV15 with TRBJ2-1, with D possibly matching TRBD2 (6 bases). The CDR3 is 16 amino acids. V shed 1 base and J shed 5 bases, with 15 bases lying between them. Germline V gene lookup returns CDR1 LNHNV and CDR2 YYDKDF (reference sequence). CDR3 bases: TGTGCCACCAGCAGAGCTGGGACGGCGGGACACAATGAGCAGTTCTTC. It is translated as CATSRAGTAGHNEQFF.

This chain links TRBV7-9 with TRBJ2-1; D remains unclear. The V gene's germline CDR1 is SEHNR and CDR2 FQNEAQ (reference sequence). The ends were cut back, 4 bases at V and 1 base at J, with 14 bases in the middle. The CDR3 length is 16 residues. The CDR3 nucleotides are TGTGCCAGCAGCTCCTCCCGCGATTTTTCCTACAATGAGCAGTTCTTC. Translating gives CASSSSRDFSYNEQFF.

This clonotype was seen more than once but under ten times. The chain uses TRBV12-3 or TRBV12-4 and TRBJ2-7; D possibly matches TRBD1 or TRBD2 (6 bases each). Trimming removed 6 bases from V and 0 bases from J, with 12 bases in between. The CDR3 is 14 amino acids. CDR3 amino acids: CASRPRGLSYEQYF. The DNA of the CDR3 is TGTGCCAGCAGGCCCAGGGGACTCTCCTACGAGCAGTACTTC.

The chain carries TRBV6-5 and TRBJ2-3; maybe TRBD2 (7 bases). The CDR3 spans 17 residues. V lost 0 bases, J lost 6 bases, and 19 bases lay in between. The germline CDR1 and CDR2 sequences are MNHEY and SVGAGI. In DNA, the CDR3 is TGTGCCAGCAGTTACTCCTCTGGCGGGGGCGCAAGGGATACGCAGTATTTT. This codes for CASSYSSGGGARDTQYF.

This clonotype has at least ten counts. This chain uses TRBV7-2 with TRBJ1-5, with a possible D match to TRBD1 (5 bases). Germline V lookup: CDR1 SGHTA, CDR2 FQGNSA. V lost 3 bases to trimming and J lost 5 bases, with 14 bases between them. This CDR3 contains 15 residues. CDR3 sequence reads: CASSFDMGGYQPQHF. The CDR3, as DNA: TGTGCCAGCAGCTTTGATATGGGGGGTTATCAGCCCCAGCATTTT. The full variable domain, in which reference TRBV7-2 and TRBJ1-5 provide the parts outside the CDR3, is GAGVSQSPSNKVTEKGKDVELRCDPISGHTALYWYRQSLGQGLEFLIYFQGNSAPDKSGLPSDRFSAERTGGSVSTLTIQRTQQEDSAVYLCASSFDMGGYQPQHFGDGTRLSIL.

This clonotype has more than one count but fewer than ten. The CDR3 loop is CASSFPTGITQETQYF. The DNA of the CDR3 is TGTGCCAGCAGTTTCCCGACAGGTATTACTCAAGAGACCCAGTACTTC. The V and J genes are TRBV27 and TRBJ2-5; maybe TRBD1 (6 bases). V was clipped by 3 bases and J by 2 bases, with 16 bases between them. The CDR3 is 16 amino acids. The germline CDR1 and CDR2 sequences are MNHEY and SMNVEV (reference sequence).

This sequence joins TRBV5-1 and TRBJ2-1; 8 bases fit TRBD1. The CDR3 loop spans 15 amino acids. Looked up from germline, CDR1 is SGHRS and CDR2 is YFSETQ. The junction had 7 bases not matched to a gene; V was cut back by 3 bases and J by 5 bases. CDR3 in DNA: TGCGCCAGCAGCTCATGGACAGGGCCGAACAATGAGCAGTTCTTC. Protein: CASSSWTGPNNEQFF.

The chain combines TRBV20-1 with TRBJ2-7, with a weak D call TRBD1 (6 bases). Germline loops: CDR1 DFQATT, CDR2 SNEGSKA (reference sequence). There are 13 residues in the CDR3. The V end was cut by 6 bases, the J end by 6 bases, with 18 bases between. The CDR3, as DNA: TGCAGTGCCCACGACAGGACCCTTGGCGAGCAGTACTTC. Translation gives CSAHDRTLGEQYF.

The chain links TRBV7-2 to TRBJ1-2; the D gene is possibly TRBD1 (6 bases). Trimming left V 2 bases short and J 5 bases short, with 12 bases between. Germline V gene lookup returns CDR1 SGHTA and CDR2 FQGNSA. The CDR3 contains 14 residues. The CDR3 loop is CTSSLNRDTYGYTF. In DNA form, the CDR3 reads TGTACCAGCAGCTTAAACCGGGACACGTATGGCTACACCTTC.

The sample holds a few counts of this clonotype. This chain joins TRBV10-3 and TRBJ2-5, with a possible D match to TRBD1 (7 bases). Trimming left V 0 bases short and J 5 bases short, with 16 bases between. The CDR3 spans 16 residues. Germline V gene data show CDR1 as ENHRY and CDR2 as SYGVKD. The CDR3 is CAISESTGRSVETQYF. Written as DNA, the CDR3 is TGTGCCATCAGTGAGTCGACAGGGAGGAGCGTCGAGACCCAGTACTTC.